The 27 T cell receptor beta chains listed next were all sequenced from one sample in a study of blood T cells in healthy people across ages. It was with a sample-barcoded 5' primer and a J-beta primer mix that a second PCR of about 6 to 12 cycles was run. In TCRdb, the 5' RACE reads were re-called with MiXCR into one record per CDR3 protein. The data contain roughly 860,000 distinct CDR3 sequences, less than 80% of them singletons. The sample consisted of blood. Receptor source: a man aged 25 to 40 in good health.

The chain couples TRBV6-5 to TRBJ2-1; possible D gene TRBD1, 6 bases. V was shortened by 0 bases and J by 7 bases, with 13 bases between the two germline ends. The CDR3 is 15 residues long. Per germline, CDR1 MNHEY and CDR2 SVGAGI. Written as DNA, the CDR3 is TGTGCCAGCAGTTACTCACAGGGACGGTGGAATGAGCAGTTCTTC. It specifies CASSYSQGRWNEQFF.

The chain has TRBV6-2 or TRBV6-3 and TRBJ1-1; unclear D gene. V lost 8 bases to trimming and J lost 0 bases, with 10 bases between them. Germline CDR1 reads MNHEY; CDR2 reads SVGEGT. The CDR3 extends over 13 amino acids. CDR3 nucleotide sequence: TGTGCCAGCCGACGAGACCTGAACACTGAAGCTTTCTTT. Encoded protein: CASRRDLNTEAFF.

The rearrangement joins TRBV4-1 to TRBJ2-7; 9 nucleotides agree with TRBD2. The CDR3 loop spans 15 amino acids. Germline CDR1 is MGHRA and CDR2 is YSYEKL. The J segment lost 1 base and the V segment lost 6 bases, leaving 7 bases of the junction unmatched. The CDR3 DNA is TGCGCCAGCAGACCCGGGACTAGCTCATCCTACGAGCAGTACTTC. This sequence encodes CASRPGTSSSYEQYF.

The chain couples TRBV9 to TRBJ2-1; TRBD1 might be the D (7 bases). Germline CDR1 and CDR2: SGDLS and YYNGEE. The CDR3 contains 16 residues. Trimming stripped 3 bases from V and 7 bases from J, with 20 bases between. As DNA, the CDR3 is TGTGCCAGCAGCGCCCCCGAGGGGGCCGCGGGGAATGAGCAGTTCTTC. Protein sequence: CASSAPEGAAGNEQFF.

A remark on this clonotype: An end of the junction does not agree with germline; a read error may underlie this. The chain has TRBV20-1 and TRBJ1-5; D uncertain. This CDR3 has 13 amino acids. CDR1 is DFQATT and CDR2 is SNEGSKA in the germline V gene (reference sequence). CDR3 sequence reads: CSTRALIIQPQHF. CDR3 sequence (DNA): TGCAGTACTAGGGCCTTAATAATCCAGCCCCAGCATTTT.

With regard to this clonotype: Given a much more abundant clone one base away, this may be a read error. The chain employs TRBV5-1 and TRBJ1-2, with 7 positions matching TRBD1. CDR3 size: 14 residues. The germline V gene encodes CDR1 SGHRS and CDR2 YFSETQ. With V trimmed by 4 bases and J by 7 bases, 10 bases remained unmatched. In nucleotides, the CDR3 is TGCGCCAGCAGCGTCTCCGACAGGACAGGTGGCTACACCTTC. It codes for CASSVSDRTGGYTF. The full variable domain, completed using reference TRBV5-1 and TRBJ1-2, is KAGVTQTPRYLIKTRGQQVTLSCSPISGHRSVSWYQQTPGQGLQFLFEYFSETQRNKGNFPGRFSGRQFSNSRSEMNVSTLELGDSALYLCASSVSDRTGGYTFGSGTRLTVV.

This chain uses TRBV4-2 with TRBJ2-1; D possibly corresponds to TRBD2 (7 bases). Germline CDR1 LGHNA, CDR2 YNFKEQ. V was cut by 1 base and J by 6 bases, with 16 bases left in between. The CDR3 contains 16 residues. The CDR3 region has the DNA TGTGCCAGCAGCCAAGCTGGCGGGGGCGGTGGCAATGAGCAGTTCTTC. It yields the protein CASSQAGGGGGNEQFF.

The chain joins TRBV6-2 or TRBV6-3 to TRBJ2-5; D is perhaps TRBD2 (5 bases). CDR1 MNHEY and CDR2 SVGEGT come from the germline V gene. Between the trimmed V and J ends, which lost 5 bases and 7 bases, there was a span of 14 bases. This CDR3 has 13 residues. The CDR3 spells CASSPLDRGTQYF. The CDR3 DNA sequence: TGTGCCAGCAGTCCACTAGACCGGGGGACCCAGTACTTC.

CDR3 region: CASSPELAGGTDTQYF. CDR3 sequence (DNA): TGCGCCAGCAGCCCGGAGCTAGCGGGGGGCACAGATACGCAGTATTTT. This rearrangement joins TRBV5-1 to TRBJ2-3, with 10 bases matching TRBD2. With 4 bases clipped from V and 1 base from J, the junction kept 6 bases outside the gene matches. The CDR3 is 16 amino acids. CDR1 is SGHRS, CDR2 YFSETQ, per germline. Based on the CDR3 plus reference TRBV5-1 and TRBJ2-3, the full variable domain is KAGVTQTPRYLIKTRGQQVTLSCSPISGHRSVSWYQQTPGQGLQFLFEYFSETQRNKGNFPGRFSGRQFSNSRSEMNVSTLELGDSALYLCASSPELAGGTDTQYFGPGTRLTVL.

This clonotype was observed a handful of times. The chain has TRBV12-3 or TRBV12-4 and TRBJ2-1; 7 bases are shared with TRBD1. V was pared by 3 bases and J by 7 bases, with 6 bases of the junction left unmatched. CDR3 size: 14 residues. CDR3 residues: CASSLRGPVNEQFF. For the CDR3, the DNA is TGTGCCAGCAGTTTGAGGGGGCCGGTAAATGAGCAGTTCTTC.

V and J are TRBV10-3 and TRBJ1-5; 10 nucleotides align to TRBD1. After removal of 7 bases from V and 7 bases from J, the junction contained 7 bases not matched to a gene. This CDR3 is built from 14 residues. CDR1 is ENHRY, CDR2 SYGVKD, per germline. The CDR3 loop reads CAITGTGADQPQHF. The CDR3 DNA sequence: TGTGCCATCACCGGGACAGGGGCGGACCAGCCCCAGCATTTT.

This clonotype was counted a few times. V and J are TRBV12-3 or TRBV12-4 and TRBJ2-5; 11 bases line up with TRBD1. CDR3 length: 16 residues. With 5 bases clipped from V and 10 bases from J, the junction kept 15 bases outside the gene matches. The chain's CDR3 is CASSPTDRGLRRGQYF. In nucleotides, the CDR3 is TGTGCCAGCAGTCCAACGGACAGGGGGCTAAGACGGGGCCAGTACTTC.

To note about this clonotype: It is unclear where the CDR3 begins or ends on the DNA, so no DNA is shown, and the CDR3 is as TCRdb lists it. V and J are TRBV21-1 and TRBJ2-7; the tabulated D call, TRBD1, remains unverified against the DNA. TRBV21-1 is classified as a pseudogene. The CDR3 numbers 16 amino acids, ends counted. This CDR3 reads CASSKAVVGGGNEQYF.

The gene calls are TRBV24-1 and TRBJ1-5; TRBD1 aligns across 7 bases. Trimming cost V 1 base and J 2 bases; bases outside gene matches: 10. The CDR3 contains 18 residues. Germline CDR1 and CDR2: KGHDR and SFDVKD. CDR3 DNA: TGTGCCACCAGTGATTTCGAGGGGGCGCCTTCTGGCAATCAGCCCCAGCATTTT. This translates into CATSDFEGAPSGNQPQHF.

This chain connects TRBV25-1 to TRBJ2-7; D call uncertain. The CDR3 extends over 12 amino acids. The germline V gene has CDR1 MGHDK and CDR2 SYGVNS. Trimming pared 11 bases from V and 0 bases from J, leaving 11 bases between. The CDR3 DNA reads TGTGCCGGAGCCAGATTCTCCTACGAGCAGTACTTC. Amino acid sequence: CAGARFSYEQYF.

The chain recombines TRBV4-2 with TRBJ2-1; 8 nucleotides agree with TRBD2. This CDR3 is built from 17 residues. Germline loops: CDR1 LGHNA, CDR2 YNFKEQ. The V segment lost 0 bases and the J segment 7 bases; nucleotides outside the gene matches: 11. The CDR3 sequence is CASSQEQSAGGGNEQFF. The CDR3 DNA is TGTGCCAGCAGCCAAGAGCAGTCGGCGGGGGGCGGGAATGAGCAGTTCTTC.

V usage is TRBV7-9 and J usage is TRBJ2-5, with 14 positions matching TRBD2. V lost 5 bases to trimming and J lost 2 bases; unmatched junction nucleotides: 7. Germline V lookup: CDR1 SEHNR, CDR2 FQNEAQ (reference sequence). The CDR3 consists of 17 residues. CDR3 region: CASSPTSGGALQETQYF. In DNA form, the CDR3 reads TGTGCCAGCAGCCCGACTAGCGGGGGGGCTTTACAAGAGACCCAGTACTTC.

This rearrangement joins TRBV20-1 to TRBJ2-5; a possible D gene is TRBD2 (6 bases). Trimming shortened V by 6 bases and J by 2 bases, and 19 bases separated the two germline ends. The CDR3 contains 15 residues. Germline V gives CDR1 DFQATT, CDR2 SNEGSKA (reference sequence). The CDR3 spells CSATTAPGLQETQYF. The CDR3 region has the DNA TGCAGTGCAACAACTGCTCCGGGACTGCAAGAGACCCAGTACTTC.

This clonotype has a handful of counts. The J gene is TRBJ1-2, the V gene TRBV10-3, with 7 bases lining up with TRBD1. Per germline, CDR1 ENHRY and CDR2 SYGVKD. The CDR3 spans 14 residues. The V segment lost 4 bases and the J segment 5 bases; nucleotides outside the gene matches: 7. CDR3 sequence (DNA): TGTGCCATCAGTGGGGAGGGGGCGCGATATGGCTACACCTTC. This gives the protein CAISGEGARYGYTF.

The rearrangement joins TRBV6-6 to TRBJ1-2; a weak D match, TRBD1 (5 bases). CDR3 length equals 12 residues. Per the germline V gene, CDR1 is MNHNY and CDR2 is SVGAGI (reference sequence). V shed 1 base and J shed 8 bases, with 8 bases lying between them. CDR3 sequence: CASSYLGGGYTF. CDR3 DNA: TGTGCCAGCAGTTACTTGGGGGGGGGCTACACCTTC.

This chain links TRBV10-3 with TRBJ2-5; TRBD1 aligns across 9 bases. Judging by the DNA end, TRBJ2-7 fits better; the J call may be wrong. Per germline, CDR1 ENHRY and CDR2 SYGVKD. The CDR3 loop spans 12 amino acids. The chain's CDR3 is CATTQGANEQYF. The CDR3 DNA sequence: TGTGCCACTACACAGGGGGCCAACGAGCAGTACTTC.

The chain couples TRBV20-1 to TRBJ2-5; 13 nucleotides line up with TRBD2. The J call is uncertain, as TRBJ2-7 better fits the DNA end. This CDR3 is built from 15 residues. Looked up from germline, CDR1 is DFQATT and CDR2 is SNEGSKA (reference sequence). CDR3 amino acids: CSARTSGGLRYEQYF. CDR3 nucleotides: TGCAGTGCAAGGACTAGCGGGGGCCTACGCTACGAGCAGTACTTC.

The chain couples TRBV5-1 to TRBJ2-7; the D gene is possibly TRBD2 (6 bases). The CDR3 contains 14 residues. V dropped 0 bases and J dropped 3 bases, with 10 bases sitting between them. Germline CDR1 SGHRS, CDR2 YFSETQ. CDR3 in amino acids: CASSLASGDYEQYF. CDR3 in DNA: TGCGCCAGCAGCTTGGCCTCGGGGGACTACGAGCAGTACTTC.

The chain has TRBV9 and TRBJ2-7; D ambiguous. The CDR3 is 15 residues long. In germline, CDR1 is SGDLS, CDR2 YYNGEE. Between the trimmed V and J ends, which lost 0 bases and 2 bases, there was a span of 12 bases. In nucleotides, the CDR3 is TGTGCCAGCAGCGTAGCTGTGGGGTCGACCTACGAGCAGTACTTC. This encodes CASSVAVGSTYEQYF.

The chain links TRBV4-2 to TRBJ2-7, with 10 positions matching TRBD2. J gave up 4 bases and V 1 base, and 7 bases lay outside the gene matches. Germline lookup yields CDR1 LGHNA and CDR2 YNFKEQ. CDR3 length: 16 residues. The CDR3 coding sequence is TGTGCCAGCAGCCAAGTGAGCGGGGGGGCTCTGTACGAGCAGTACTTC. It yields the protein CASSQVSGGALYEQYF.

The J gene is TRBJ2-2, the V gene TRBV3-1; 7 bases line up with TRBD1. The CDR3 has 17 residues. Germline values: CDR1 LGHDT, CDR2 YNNKEL (reference sequence). The junction had 9 bases not matched to a gene; V was cut back by 1 base and J by 4 bases. In nucleotides, the CDR3 is TGTGCCAGCAGCCAAGGGGGTACAGGGGTGGCCACCGGGGAGCTGTTTTTT. Protein: CASSQGGTGVATGELFF. Looking up the rest from reference TRBV3-1 and TRBJ2-2 gives the full variable domain: DTAVSQTPKYLVTQMGNDKSIKCEQNLGHDTMYWYKQDSKKFLKIMFSYNNKELIINETVPNRFSPKSPDKAHLNLHINSLELGDSAVYFCASSQGGTGVATGELFFGEGSRLTVL.

The gene calls are TRBV20-1 and TRBJ2-4; D is perhaps TRBD2 (6 bases). The J call could be wrong; TRBJ2-7 is a better fit for the DNA end. This CDR3 spans 13 amino acids. Per the germline V gene, CDR1 is DFQATT and CDR2 is SNEGSKA (reference sequence). The CDR3 DNA sequence: TGCAGTGCTAGTAACCCAGCCGGGGGCGAGCAGTACTTC. It is translated as CSASNPAGGEQYF.